The T cell receptor beta chain described here comes from a study of OX40 agonist ivuxolimab in advanced cancers. Study-wide background: The patients' treatment was ivuxolimab, an agonistic anti-OX40 (CD134) antibody.

A note on this clone: Antigen specificity is unknown.

The CDR3 contains 16 residues. V gave up 5 bases and J gave up 4 bases; unmatched junction bases: 11. Germline V gene sequence: CDR1 SQVTM, CDR2 ANQGSEA. Sequencing used immunoSEQ multiplex PCR; TCRdb keeps in-frame clones, though not all of them. The table includes about 60,000 clones, roughly 85% detected once. Study-level results: The expanded peripheral T cells' antigen specificity was not determined. On average, CD8+ T cells showed a greater number of expanded clones than CD4+.

The receptor's source is an adult with an advanced solid tumor such as melanoma, head and neck, liver or kidney cancer. This material consisted of CD4+ or CD8+ T cells sorted from blood, taken in a trial of the OX40 agonist ivuxolimab. V usage is TRBV29-1 and J usage is TRBJ2-3; 11 bases match TRBD2. CDR3 DNA sequence: TGCAGCGTTCCAACCGGGGCGACTAGCGGGGCAGATACGCAGTATTTT. Translated, it gives CSVPTGATSGADTQYF.